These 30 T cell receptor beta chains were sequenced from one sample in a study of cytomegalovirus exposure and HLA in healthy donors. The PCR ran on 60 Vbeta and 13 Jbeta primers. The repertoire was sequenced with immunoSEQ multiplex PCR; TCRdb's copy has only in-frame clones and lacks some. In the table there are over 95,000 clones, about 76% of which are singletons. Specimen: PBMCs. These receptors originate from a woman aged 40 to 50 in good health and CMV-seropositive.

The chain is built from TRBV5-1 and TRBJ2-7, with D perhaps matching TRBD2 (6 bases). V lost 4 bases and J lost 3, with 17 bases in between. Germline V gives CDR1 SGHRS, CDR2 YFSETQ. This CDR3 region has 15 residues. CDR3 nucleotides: TGCGCCAGCAGCCCCCGCGGGGAAGCGGTCTACGAGCAGTACTTC. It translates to CASSPRGEAVYEQYF.

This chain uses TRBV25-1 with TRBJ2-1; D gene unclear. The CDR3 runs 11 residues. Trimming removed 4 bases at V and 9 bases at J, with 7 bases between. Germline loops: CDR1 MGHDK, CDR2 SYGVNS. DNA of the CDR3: TGTGCCAGCAGTGTCGACATTGAGCAGTTCTTC. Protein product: CASSVDIEQFF.

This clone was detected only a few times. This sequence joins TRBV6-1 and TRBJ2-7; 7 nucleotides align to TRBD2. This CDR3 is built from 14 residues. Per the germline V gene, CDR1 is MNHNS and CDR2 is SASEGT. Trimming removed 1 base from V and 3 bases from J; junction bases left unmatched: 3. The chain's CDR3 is CASSEVRGNYEQYF. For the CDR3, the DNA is TGTGCCAGCAGTGAAGTGCGGGGGAACTACGAGCAGTACTTC.

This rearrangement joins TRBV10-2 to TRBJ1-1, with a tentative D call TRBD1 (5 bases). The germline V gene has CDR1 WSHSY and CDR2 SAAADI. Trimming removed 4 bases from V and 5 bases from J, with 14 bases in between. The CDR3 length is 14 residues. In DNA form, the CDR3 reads TGCGCCAGCAGTGGTCCCCAGGGTGGTACTGAAGCTTTCTTT. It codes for CASSGPQGGTEAFF.

The DNA of the CDR3 is TGTGCCAGCAGCGCGGGGAGGAGGGAGCAGTACTTC. The encoded protein is CASSAGRREQYF. The rearrangement uses TRBV7-2 and TRBJ2-7, with D maybe TRBD2 (6 bases). The CDR3 extends over 12 amino acids. V was cut by 5 bases and J by 7 bases, with 12 bases left in between. Looked up from germline, CDR1 is SGHTA and CDR2 is FQGNSA.

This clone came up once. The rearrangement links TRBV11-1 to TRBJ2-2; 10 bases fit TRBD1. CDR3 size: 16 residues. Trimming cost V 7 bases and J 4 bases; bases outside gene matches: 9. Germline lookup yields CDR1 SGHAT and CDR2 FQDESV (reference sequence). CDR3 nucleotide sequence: TGTGCCAGCAAAAACCCGGGACAGGGGTCCACCGGGGAGCTGTTTTTT. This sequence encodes CASKNPGQGSTGELFF.

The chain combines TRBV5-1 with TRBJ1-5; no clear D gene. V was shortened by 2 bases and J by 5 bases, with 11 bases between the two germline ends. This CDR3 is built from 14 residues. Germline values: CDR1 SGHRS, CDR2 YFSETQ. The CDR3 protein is CASSLRGGDQPQHF. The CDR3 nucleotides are TGCGCCAGCAGCTTACGGGGTGGGGATCAGCCCCAGCATTTT.

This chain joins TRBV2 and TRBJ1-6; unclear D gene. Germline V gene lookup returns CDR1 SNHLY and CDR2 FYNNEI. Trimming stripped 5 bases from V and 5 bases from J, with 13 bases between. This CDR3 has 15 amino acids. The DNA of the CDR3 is TGTGCCAGCAGTCCGGAAACGGGGAATAATTCACCCCTCCACTTT. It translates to CASSPETGNNSPLHF.

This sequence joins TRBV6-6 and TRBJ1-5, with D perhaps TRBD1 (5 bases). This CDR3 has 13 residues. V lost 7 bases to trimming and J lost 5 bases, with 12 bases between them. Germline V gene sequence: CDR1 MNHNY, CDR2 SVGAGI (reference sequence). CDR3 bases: TGTGCCAGCACCAGACAGAATTATCAGCCCCAGCATTTT. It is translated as CASTRQNYQPQHF.

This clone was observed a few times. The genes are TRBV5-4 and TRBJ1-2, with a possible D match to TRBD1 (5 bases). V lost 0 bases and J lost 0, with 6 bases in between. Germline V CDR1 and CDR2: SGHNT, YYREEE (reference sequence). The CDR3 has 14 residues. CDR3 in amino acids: CASSLGGSNYGYTF. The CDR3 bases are TGTGCCAGCAGCTTGGGGGGCTCTAACTATGGCTACACCTTC.

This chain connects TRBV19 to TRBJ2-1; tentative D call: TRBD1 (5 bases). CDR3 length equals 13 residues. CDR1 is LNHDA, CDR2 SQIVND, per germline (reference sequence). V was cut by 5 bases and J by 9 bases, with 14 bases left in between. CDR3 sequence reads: CASSRQGPGEQFF. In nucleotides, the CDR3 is TGTGCCAGTAGTCGGCAGGGCCCGGGTGAGCAGTTCTTC.

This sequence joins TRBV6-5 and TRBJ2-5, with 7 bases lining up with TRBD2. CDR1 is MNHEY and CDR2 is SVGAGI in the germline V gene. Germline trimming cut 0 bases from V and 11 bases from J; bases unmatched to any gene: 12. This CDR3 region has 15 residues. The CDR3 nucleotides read TGTGCCAGCAGTTACTCCCTCTGGGGAGGGTGGGAGCAGTACTTC. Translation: CASSYSLWGGWEQYF.

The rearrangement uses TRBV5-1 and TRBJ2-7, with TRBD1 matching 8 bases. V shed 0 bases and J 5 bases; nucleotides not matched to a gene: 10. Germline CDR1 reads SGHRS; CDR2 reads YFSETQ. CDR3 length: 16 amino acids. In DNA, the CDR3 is TGCGCCAGCAGCTTGGCGATGGGGACAGGTACCCACGAGCAGTACTTC. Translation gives CASSLAMGTGTHEQYF.

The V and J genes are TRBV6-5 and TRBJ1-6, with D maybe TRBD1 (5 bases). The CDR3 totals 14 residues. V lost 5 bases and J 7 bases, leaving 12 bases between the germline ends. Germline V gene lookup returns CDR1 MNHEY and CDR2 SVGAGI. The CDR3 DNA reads TGTGCCAGCAGTCGGGTTGGGGGGAATTCACCCCTCCACTTT. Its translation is CASSRVGGNSPLHF.

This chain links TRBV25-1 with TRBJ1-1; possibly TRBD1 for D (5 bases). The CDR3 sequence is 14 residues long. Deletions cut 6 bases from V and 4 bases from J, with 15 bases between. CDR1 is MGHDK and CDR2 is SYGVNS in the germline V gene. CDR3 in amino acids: CASSPGGRGTEAFF. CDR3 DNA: TGTGCCAGCAGCCCCGGGGGGAGAGGCACTGAAGCTTTCTTT.

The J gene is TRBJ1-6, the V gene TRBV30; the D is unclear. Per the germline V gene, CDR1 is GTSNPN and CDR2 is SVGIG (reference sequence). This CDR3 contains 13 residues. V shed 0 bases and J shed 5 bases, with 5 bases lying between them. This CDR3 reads CAWSVTDNSPLHF. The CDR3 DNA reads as TGTGCCTGGAGTGTAACAGATAATTCACCCCTCCACTTT.

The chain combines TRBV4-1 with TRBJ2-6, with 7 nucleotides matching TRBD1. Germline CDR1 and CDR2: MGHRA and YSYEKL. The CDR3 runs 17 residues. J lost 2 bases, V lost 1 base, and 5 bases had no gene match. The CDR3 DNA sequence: TGCGCCAGCAGCCAAGGGAACACAGGGGCTGGGGCCAACGTCCTGACTTTC. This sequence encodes CASSQGNTGAGANVLTF.

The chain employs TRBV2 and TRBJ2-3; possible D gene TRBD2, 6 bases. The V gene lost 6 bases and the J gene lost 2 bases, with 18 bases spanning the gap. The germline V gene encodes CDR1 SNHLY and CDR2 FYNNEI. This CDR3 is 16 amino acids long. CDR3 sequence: CASRRGGYRTTDTQYF. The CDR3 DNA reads TGTGCCAGCAGAAGGGGAGGTTACCGGACCACAGATACGCAGTATTTT.

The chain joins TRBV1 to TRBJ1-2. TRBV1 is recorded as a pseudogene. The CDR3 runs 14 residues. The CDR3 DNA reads TGCACCAGCTCGCGAGGCCGGGTGAGGAATGGCTACACCTTC. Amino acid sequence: CTSSRGRVRNGYTF.

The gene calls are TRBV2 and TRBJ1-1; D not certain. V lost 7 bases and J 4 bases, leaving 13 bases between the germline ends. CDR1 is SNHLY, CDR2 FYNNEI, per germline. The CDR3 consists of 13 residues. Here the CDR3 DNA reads TGTGCCAGCAACGCTCACGAGGGCACTGAAGCTTTCTTT. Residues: CASNAHEGTEAFF.

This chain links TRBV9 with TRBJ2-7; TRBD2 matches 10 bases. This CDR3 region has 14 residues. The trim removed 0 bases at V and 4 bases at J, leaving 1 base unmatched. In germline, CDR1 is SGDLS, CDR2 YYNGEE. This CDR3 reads CASSVASGGYEQYF. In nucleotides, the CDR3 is TGTGCCAGCAGCGTAGCTAGCGGGGGTTACGAGCAGTACTTC.

The chain's CDR3 is CASRSWAEQFF. The CDR3 region has the DNA TGTGCCAGCAGAAGCTGGGCTGAGCAGTTCTTC. The chain links TRBV2 to TRBJ2-1; no definite D call. The CDR3 length is 11 residues. CDR1 is SNHLY, CDR2 FYNNEI, per germline. Trimming cost V 6 bases and J 9 bases, with 9 bases left between them.

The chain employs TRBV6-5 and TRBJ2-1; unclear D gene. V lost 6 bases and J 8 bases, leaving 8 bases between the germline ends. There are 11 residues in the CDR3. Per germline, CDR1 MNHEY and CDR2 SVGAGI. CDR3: CASSLYDEQFF. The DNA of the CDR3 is TGTGCCAGCAGCCTGTATGATGAGCAGTTCTTC.

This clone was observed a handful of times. CDR3 loop: CASSEQGVGNQPQHF. CDR3 nucleotide sequence: TGTGCCAGCAGTGAACAGGGGGTGGGAAATCAGCCCCAGCATTTT. The chain is built from TRBV6-1 and TRBJ1-5; TRBD1 agrees at 7 bases. J lost 4 bases, V lost 2 bases, and 5 bases had no gene match. The V gene's germline CDR1 is MNHNS and CDR2 SASEGT. CDR3 length equals 15 residues.

The CDR3 here is CASSPGLFRGSYEQYF. CDR3 DNA: TGTGCCAGCAGTCCAGGACTATTTCGGGGCTCCTACGAGCAGTACTTC. The rearrangement links TRBV7-9 to TRBJ2-7, with D tentatively TRBD2 (6 bases). Germline-derived CDR1 and CDR2 are SEHNR and FQNEAQ (reference sequence). The CDR3 runs 16 residues. Between the trimmed V and J ends, which lost 6 bases and 0 bases, there was a span of 18 bases.

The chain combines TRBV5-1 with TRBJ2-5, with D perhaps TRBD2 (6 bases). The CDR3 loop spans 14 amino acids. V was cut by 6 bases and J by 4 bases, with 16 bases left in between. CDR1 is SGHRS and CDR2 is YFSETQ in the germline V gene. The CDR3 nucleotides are TGCGCCAGCAAGCGTTCCCAGGGAGGAGAGACCCAGTACTTC. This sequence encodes CASKRSQGGETQYF.

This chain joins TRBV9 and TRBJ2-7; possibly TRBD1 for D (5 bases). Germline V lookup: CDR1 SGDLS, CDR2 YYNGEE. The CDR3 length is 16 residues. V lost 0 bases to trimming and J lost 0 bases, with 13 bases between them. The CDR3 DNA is TGTGCCAGCAGCGTAGGGGGCTACCTCTCCTCCTACGAGCAGTACTTC. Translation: CASSVGGYLSSYEQYF.

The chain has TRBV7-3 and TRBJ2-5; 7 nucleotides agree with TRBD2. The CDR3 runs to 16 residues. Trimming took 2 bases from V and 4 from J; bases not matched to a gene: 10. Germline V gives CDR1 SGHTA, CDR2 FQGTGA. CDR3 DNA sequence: TGTGCCAGCAGCTTAGGAGCGGGGCTCGGCGGAGAGACCCAGTACTTC. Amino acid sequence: CASSLGAGLGGETQYF.

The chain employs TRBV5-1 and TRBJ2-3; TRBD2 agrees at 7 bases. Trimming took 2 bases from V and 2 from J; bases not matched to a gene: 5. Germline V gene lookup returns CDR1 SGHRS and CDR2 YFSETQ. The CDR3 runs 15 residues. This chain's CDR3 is CASSLASGDTDTQYF. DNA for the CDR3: TGCGCCAGCAGCTTAGCCAGCGGGGACACAGATACGCAGTATTTT.

The DNA of the CDR3 is TGTGCCAGCAGTGGGGACAGACTCTCCTATGGCTACACCTTC. Protein product: CASSGDRLSYGYTF. The gene calls are TRBV6-1 and TRBJ1-2; 7 bases agree with TRBD1. Germline CDR1 reads MNHNS; CDR2 reads SASEGT. CDR3 length: 14 residues. V shed 4 bases and J 4 bases; nucleotides not matched to a gene: 6.